The 21 T cell receptor beta chains given below trace back to one sample, sequenced in a study of T-cell reconstitution after alpha-beta-depleted transplantation in children (dated by TCRdb to about 2016). The receptor library was made with PCR. The sample was run on an Illumina HiSeq 2500. TCR libraries were prepared with molecular barcoding, using unique molecular identifiers to normalize TCRbeta repertoire quantification. TCRdb itself trimmed the public reads at Q25 with fastp, ran MiXCR and retained productive beta chains. Each entry is one CDR3 protein sequence, shown with its most common DNA and genes. The sample table shows 200,000 to 300,000 distinct CDR3 sequences, and 12% are seen once. The ten most abundant clones make up roughly 2.8% of the sample. This sample comprised PBMCs from the stem cell graft donor, obtained from the stem cell graft. These receptors all come from a human donor who donated a stem cell graft to a child with acute lymphoblastic leukemia.

The chain links TRBV7-6 to TRBJ2-7; D is possibly TRBD1 (5 bases). This CDR3 spans 14 amino acids. V was pared by 0 bases and J by 6 bases, with 12 bases between. CDR1 and CDR2 from the germline V gene are SGHVS and FNYEAQ. CDR3 bases: TGTGCCAGCAGCTTAGCGTCACAAAGGGGCGAGCAGTACTTC. This translates into CASSLASQRGEQYF.

Details on this clonotype: A read error may be the cause here, since a much bigger clone is one base away. This chain uses TRBV5-6 with TRBJ1-1, with a possible D match to TRBD1 (5 bases). Germline V lookup: CDR1 SGHDT, CDR2 YYEEEE. V lost 0 bases and J lost 4, with 13 bases in between. The CDR3 consists of 15 residues. CDR3 sequence: CASSLGVTRGTEAFF. Here the CDR3 DNA reads TGTGCCAGCAGCTTGGGGGTGACGAGGGGCACTGAAGCTTTCTTT.

This clonotype was picked up many times. The V and J genes are TRBV20-1 and TRBJ1-2, with D maybe TRBD1 (6 bases). Germline V gene data show CDR1 as DFQATT and CDR2 as SNEGSKA (reference sequence). The CDR3 sequence is 14 residues long. Between the trimmed V and J ends, which lost 3 bases and 4 bases, there was a span of 15 bases. The CDR3 sequence is CSARDVQGFYGYTF. DNA for the CDR3: TGCAGTGCTAGGGACGTCCAGGGGTTCTATGGCTACACCTTC.

Points on this clonotype: Given a much more abundant clone one base away, this may be a read error. This chain connects TRBV5-1 to TRBJ1-1; D gene ambiguous. The V end was cut by 2 bases, the J end by 6 bases, with 11 bases between. The CDR3 is 13 amino acids. Germline CDR1 SGHRS, CDR2 YFSETQ. This CDR3 is CASSFLAEPEAFF. For the CDR3, the DNA is TGCGCCAGCAGCTTCTTGGCGGAGCCTGAAGCTTTCTTT. Using reference TRBV5-1 and TRBJ1-1 for the parts outside the CDR3, the full variable domain is KAGVTQTPRYLIKTRGQQVTLSCSPISGHRSVSWYQQTPGQGLQFLFEYFSETQRNKGNFPGRFSGRQFSNSRSEMNVSTLELGDSALYLCASSFLAEPEAFFGQGTRLTVV.

This clonotype was found many times. The V and J genes are TRBV30 and TRBJ1-1; D not resolved. Trimming pared 0 bases from V and 4 bases from J, leaving 9 bases between. The germline CDR1 and CDR2 sequences are GTSNPN and SVGIG (reference sequence). This CDR3 comprises 13 residues. CDR3 in DNA: TGTGCCTGGAGTGTACACTCAACCACTGAAGCTTTCTTT. Its protein product is CAWSVHSTTEAFF.

The rearrangement links TRBV28 to TRBJ2-6; possible D gene TRBD2, 5 bases. V dropped 0 bases and J dropped 2 bases, with 14 bases sitting between them. Looked up from germline, CDR1 is MDHEN and CDR2 is SYDVKM. This CDR3 comprises 18 residues. In nucleotides, the CDR3 is TGTGCCAGCAGTTTATGGGGAGAAAGCAGTCCTGGGGCCAACGTCCTGACTTTC. Translated, it gives CASSLWGESSPGANVLTF.

This clonotype came up many times. The rearrangement uses TRBV20-1 and TRBJ1-4; 7 bases match TRBD1. This CDR3 is 16 amino acids long. Trimming took 5 bases from V and 0 from J; bases not matched to a gene: 9. Germline values: CDR1 DFQATT, CDR2 SNEGSKA (reference sequence). The CDR3 nucleotides read TGCAGTGCTCCGACAGGACAGGCTTCAACTAATGAAAAACTGTTTTTT. This codes for CSAPTGQASTNEKLFF.

The chain carries TRBV12-3 or TRBV12-4 and TRBJ1-3, with a tentative D call TRBD1 (5 bases). This CDR3 has 15 residues. Deletions cut 6 bases from V and 0 bases from J, with 12 bases between. CDR3 region: CASSPGDRSGNTIYF. The CDR3 DNA is TGTGCCAGCAGCCCCGGGGACCGCTCTGGAAACACCATATATTTT.

Ten or more counts support this clonotype. This chain links TRBV4-2 with TRBJ2-4, with a weak D call TRBD2 (5 bases). The CDR3 consists of 14 residues. V lost 4 bases and J 1 base, leaving 8 bases between the germline ends. Germline CDR1 reads LGHNA; CDR2 reads YNFKEQ. CDR3 protein: CASSREKAKNIQYF. The CDR3 DNA reads TGTGCCAGCAGCCGGGAGAAGGCCAAAAACATTCAGTACTTC.

The sample holds many counts of this clonotype. The V call is TRBV5-6, the J call TRBJ2-7; D is tentatively TRBD1 or TRBD2 (5 bases each). CDR1 is SGHDT, CDR2 YYEEEE, per germline. V lost 1 base, J lost 6 bases, and 20 bases lay in between. CDR3 length: 16 amino acids. The CDR3 is CASSLSSGTLAGEQYF. The DNA of the CDR3 is TGTGCCAGCAGCTTGTCTTCCGGGACCTTGGCGGGCGAGCAGTACTTC.

This clonotype appeared many times. V is TRBV10-3 and J is TRBJ2-1, with a weak D call TRBD2 (5 bases). The germline V gene encodes CDR1 ENHRY and CDR2 SYGVKD. V gave up 11 bases and J gave up 10 bases, with 24 bases separating them. The CDR3 is 14 residues long. Here the CDR3 DNA reads TGTGCCGCCAAAACTAGTTCAGCATCCAGGGAGCAGTTCTTC. Amino acids: CAAKTSSASREQFF.

Ten or more counts support this clonotype. The chain recombines TRBV5-1 with TRBJ2-5; possibly TRBD2 for D (6 bases). CDR3 length: 14 residues. Trimming removed 4 bases at V and 5 bases at J, with 15 bases between. Germline CDR1 reads SGHRS; CDR2 reads YFSETQ. DNA of the CDR3: TGCGCCAGCAGCAGGACGGGAGAGAGGGAGACCCAGTACTTC. Protein sequence: CASSRTGERETQYF.

In regard to this clonotype: Since a much larger clone is just one base distant, this may be a read error. The rearrangement links TRBV10-3 to TRBJ2-2; 7 bases are a match to TRBD1. The germline CDR1 and CDR2 sequences are ENHRY and SYGVKD. This CDR3 is 15 amino acids long. The CDR3 loop is CATIPTGDNTWELFF. The CDR3 bases are TGTGCCACCATACCTACAGGGGACAACACCTGGGAGCTGTTTTTT.

Ten or more counts support this clonotype. The J gene is TRBJ1-6, the V gene TRBV7-6; D is ambiguous. This CDR3 comprises 16 residues. V lost 5 bases to trimming and J lost 0 bases, with 11 bases between them. The V gene's germline CDR1 is SGHVS and CDR2 FNYEAQ. This CDR3 is CASSPYTSSYNSPLHF. CDR3 DNA sequence: TGTGCCAGCAGCCCGTACACGAGCTCCTATAATTCACCCCTCCACTTT.

This clonotype was detected ten times or more. This CDR3 reads CASSPGLVGETQYF. CDR3 bases: TGTGCCAGTTCACCCGGGCTAGTGGGAGAGACCCAGTACTTC. The genes are TRBV28 and TRBJ2-5; D is unclear. CDR1 MDHEN and CDR2 SYDVKM come from the germline V gene. The CDR3 contains 14 residues. Trimming took off 9 bases at V and 4 bases at J, with 18 bases between the two ends.

This clonotype came up many times. The CDR3 loop is CASSLLPLPLDTRGEQFF. The CDR3 DNA reads TGTGCCAGCAGTTTATTGCCCCTGCCCCTCGACACGCGCGGTGAGCAGTTCTTC. This chain uses TRBV28 with TRBJ2-1; no clear D gene. Germline loops: CDR1 MDHEN, CDR2 SYDVKM. CDR3 length: 18 amino acids. V gave up 1 base and J gave up 9 bases, with 25 bases separating them.

This clonotype was detected ten times or more. This chain uses TRBV7-9 with TRBJ1-5; no firm D call. Germline CDR1 is SEHNR and CDR2 is FQNEAQ (reference sequence). This CDR3 spans 14 amino acids. V lost 5 bases and J lost 3, with 11 bases in between. Here the CDR3 reads CASSEAGTNQPQHF. The CDR3 DNA reads TGTGCCAGCAGCGAGGCCGGCACCAATCAGCCCCAGCATTTT.

This clonotype was recorded many times. V is TRBV7-8 and J is TRBJ2-2; D not resolved. V was cut by 3 bases and J by 1 base, with 6 bases left in between. CDR1 is SGHVS, CDR2 FQNEAQ, per germline. This CDR3 region has 14 residues. CDR3 coding DNA: TGTGCCAGCAGCTTGTTAGGGAACACCGGGGAGCTGTTTTTT. Protein: CASSLLGNTGELFF.

This clonotype was seen at least ten times. J is TRBJ2-1 and V is TRBV12-5; the D is unclear. CDR1 LGHNT and CDR2 FRNRAP come from the germline V gene. The CDR3 spans 11 residues. With 1 base removed from V and 10 bases from J, the gap between germline ends came to 5 bases. The CDR3 reads CASGLGREQFF. In nucleotides, the CDR3 is TGTGCTAGTGGTTTGGGGCGGGAGCAGTTCTTC.

This clonotype was counted only a few times. J is TRBJ2-4 and V is TRBV6-1; D is ambiguous. V gave up 2 bases and J gave up 1 base, with 9 bases separating them. Germline assignment: CDR1 MNHNS and CDR2 SASEGT. This CDR3 is built from 15 residues. The CDR3 DNA reads as TGTGCCAGCAGTGAACACAGAACCGCCAAAAACATTCAGTACTTC. It yields the protein CASSEHRTAKNIQYF.

This clonotype was recorded many times. CDR3 DNA sequence: TGCAGTGCAACAGGGGGACAGGAGATTCAGCCCCAGCATTTT. It is translated as CSATGGQEIQPQHF. This chain links TRBV20-1 with TRBJ1-5, with 8 bases matching TRBD1. Germline CDR1 DFQATT, CDR2 SNEGSKA (reference sequence). V shed 6 bases, J shed 6 bases, and the junction held 10 bases outside the gene matches. CDR3 size: 14 residues.